The 32 T cell receptor beta chains in this list originate from one sample, sequenced in a study of Ad26.COV2.S vaccination and SARS-CoV-2 variants. Treatment meaning: roughly 19 received Ad26.COV2.S at low or high dose, single or two shots; 5 received placebo; per-sample allocation not given. The samples date from day 63 after the first vaccine or placebo injection. This table comes from immunoSEQ multiplex PCR, and its TCRdb copy is limited to in-frame clones, with some not included. The sample carries about 400,000 clones, about 88% recorded once. Specimen: peripheral blood, collected in a trial of Ad26.COV2.S vaccine versus placebo. The receptors come from a person aged 18-65 years who received the Ad26.COV2.S COVID-19 vaccine or a placebo.

V and J are TRBV9 and TRBJ2-2, with 11 nucleotides matching TRBD1. The CDR3 length is 17 residues. V shed 3 bases and J 4 bases; nucleotides not matched to a gene: 8. Germline assignment: CDR1 SGDLS and CDR2 YYNGEE. The CDR3 loop is CASSARTGGMGTGELFF. The CDR3 nucleotides read TGTGCCAGCAGCGCCCGGACAGGGGGCATGGGCACCGGGGAGCTGTTTTTT.

This clone was observed once. This chain links TRBV7-2 with TRBJ2-7; a weak D match, TRBD1 (6 bases). Germline CDR1 SGHTA, CDR2 FQGNSA. The CDR3 consists of 15 residues. V was shortened by 5 bases and J by 2 bases, with 16 bases between the two germline ends. The CDR3 reads CASSLLPTGPYEQYF. CDR3 nucleotide sequence: TGTGCCAGCAGCCTACTCCCGACAGGACCCTACGAGCAGTACTTC.

Concerning this clone itself: Other DNA sequences in the sample encode the same CDR3. The chain is built from TRBV5-4 and TRBJ1-1; 8 bases are shared with TRBD1. Trimming took 0 bases from V and 5 from J; bases not matched to a gene: 3. This CDR3 has 14 residues. CDR1 and CDR2 from the germline V gene are SGHNT and YYREEE (reference sequence). The CDR3 reads CASSLGQGRTEAFF. The CDR3 coding sequence is TGTGCCAGCAGCTTGGGACAGGGGAGGACTGAAGCTTTCTTT.

In this sample, this clone turned up a few times. The sample has other DNA sequences that encode this CDR3 too. The chain couples TRBV30 to TRBJ1-4; possible D gene TRBD1, 6 bases. V lost 1 base and J 4 bases, leaving 10 bases between the germline ends. The length of the CDR3 is 14 residues. Germline V lookup: CDR1 GTSNPN, CDR2 SVGIG (reference sequence). The DNA for the CDR3 is TGTGCCTGGAGTGGAGGACAGTTTAATGAAAAACTGTTTTTT. Encoded protein: CAWSGGQFNEKLFF.

The rearrangement joins TRBV30 to TRBJ2-7; 12 bases match TRBD2. Germline V gene lookup returns CDR1 GTSNPN and CDR2 SVGIG (reference sequence). This CDR3 is 14 amino acids long. V was clipped by 2 bases and J by 4 bases; unmatched bases: 3. CDR3 DNA sequence: TGTGCCTGGAGTCAGACTAGCGGGGGATACGAGCAGTACTTC. It yields the protein CAWSQTSGGYEQYF.

This clone was recorded once. In DNA, the CDR3 is TGTGCCAGCAGTCCTGCAACTTCCATAAGGAACGAGCAGTACTTC. It encodes CASSPATSIRNEQYF. The gene calls are TRBV28 and TRBJ2-7; no clear D. The germline CDR1 and CDR2 sequences are MDHEN and SYDVKM. Between the trimmed V and J ends, which lost 5 bases and 5 bases, there was a span of 19 bases. This CDR3 contains 15 residues. Looking up the rest from reference TRBV28 and TRBJ2-7 gives the full variable domain: DVKVTQSSRYLVKRTGEKVFLECVQDMDHENMFWYRQDPGLGLRLIYFSYDVKMKEKGDIPEGYSVSREKKERFSLILESASTNQTSMYLCASSPATSIRNEQYFGPGTRLTVT.

The chain employs TRBV29-1 and TRBJ2-7; 7 bases match TRBD1. V shed 4 bases and J 7 bases; nucleotides not matched to a gene: 7. CDR1 SQVTM and CDR2 ANQGSEA come from the germline V gene. The CDR3 length is 12 residues. For the CDR3, the DNA is TGCAGCGTTGTGAAGGGGGCGCGGGAGCAGTACTTC. Translation gives CSVVKGAREQYF.

The chain is built from TRBV20-1 and TRBJ2-7; tentative D call: TRBD1 (6 bases). Germline CDR1 reads DFQATT; CDR2 reads SNEGSKA (reference sequence). Trimming took 4 bases from V and 6 from J, leaving 10 bases between them. This CDR3 contains 11 residues. CDR3 DNA: TGCAGTGCTATGGGGGCCATCGAGCAGTACTTC. Translation: CSAMGAIEQYF.

The chain recombines TRBV5-6 with TRBJ2-3; either TRBD1 or TRBD2 may fit D (5 bases each). CDR1 is SGHDT and CDR2 is YYEEEE in the germline V gene. V gave up 4 bases and J gave up 6 bases, with 15 bases separating them. The CDR3 length is 14 residues. As DNA, the CDR3 is TGTGCCAGCAGCAACTCCGTGGGGGTGGATACGCAGTATTTT. It is translated as CASSNSVGVDTQYF.

The J gene is TRBJ2-1, the V gene TRBV5-4; D remains unclear. Trimming shortened V by 0 bases and J by 6 bases, and 7 bases separated the two germline ends. Germline V gene data show CDR1 as SGHNT and CDR2 as YYREEE (reference sequence). The CDR3 extends over 13 amino acids. The chain's CDR3 is CASSLAKGNEQFF. The DNA for the CDR3 is TGTGCCAGCAGCTTGGCCAAAGGCAATGAGCAGTTCTTC.

The V call is TRBV30, the J call TRBJ2-7; D gene uncertain. Germline lookup yields CDR1 GTSNPN and CDR2 SVGIG (reference sequence). The CDR3 covers 14 residues. The V end was cut by 3 bases, the J end by 5 bases, with 17 bases between. The CDR3 loop is CAWRGLNPVDEQYF. CDR3 DNA: TGTGCCTGGAGAGGGCTCAACCCCGTAGACGAGCAGTACTTC.

The chain is built from TRBV6-5 and TRBJ2-7; D is perhaps TRBD1 (6 bases). The CDR3 runs 14 residues. Germline V gives CDR1 MNHEY, CDR2 SVGAGI. Trimming shortened V by 2 bases and J by 2 bases, and 10 bases separated the two germline ends. The CDR3 bases are TGTGCCAGCAGTTACGGGGGCATGGCCTACGAGCAGTACTTC. It is translated as CASSYGGMAYEQYF.

This clone was observed a single time. CDR3 in amino acids: CASSVSGYNEQFF. In DNA, the CDR3 is TGTGCCAGCAGTGTATCAGGGTACAATGAGCAGTTCTTC. This chain links TRBV2 with TRBJ2-1, with D tentatively TRBD1 (5 bases). Trimming stripped 4 bases from V and 4 bases from J, with 8 bases between. Germline values: CDR1 SNHLY, CDR2 FYNNEI. CDR3 length: 13 residues.

This chain joins TRBV6-5 and TRBJ2-6, with D perhaps matching TRBD2 (6 bases). CDR1 is MNHEY and CDR2 is SVGAGI in the germline V gene. The CDR3 runs to 13 residues. V gave up 9 bases and J gave up 15 bases, with 21 bases separating them. CDR3 in amino acids: CASRPGDHKALTF. The CDR3 bases are TGTGCCAGTCGGCCGGGGGACCACAAAGCCCTGACTTTC.

The chain employs TRBV28 and TRBJ1-4, with 10 bases aligning to TRBD1. Germline lookup yields CDR1 MDHEN and CDR2 SYDVKM. This CDR3 spans 14 amino acids. V was clipped by 5 bases and J by 6 bases; unmatched bases: 3. CDR3 bases: TGTGCCAGCAGTCCCGGGACAGGGGATGAAAAACTGTTTTTT. This codes for CASSPGTGDEKLFF.

The genes are TRBV29-1 and TRBJ2-7, with D maybe TRBD2 (6 bases). Germline CDR1 and CDR2: SQVTM and ANQGSEA. This CDR3 comprises 13 residues. Trimming stripped 7 bases from V and 7 bases from J, with 20 bases between. The CDR3 bases are TGCAGCGCCCAGCGGGCCTTGGGGGATGAGCAGTACTTC. Amino acids: CSAQRALGDEQYF.

The rearrangement joins TRBV9 to TRBJ2-1; D may match TRBD1 or TRBD2 (5 bases each). The germline V gene encodes CDR1 SGDLS and CDR2 YYNGEE. Trimming shortened V by 3 bases and J by 7 bases, and 17 bases separated the two germline ends. This CDR3 is built from 15 residues. This CDR3 reads CASSAGTSLGNEQFF. The DNA of the CDR3 is TGTGCCAGCAGCGCCGGGACGTCCTTGGGGAATGAGCAGTTCTTC.

This clone was seen a handful of times. J is TRBJ1-5 and V is TRBV19, with D maybe TRBD1 (5 bases). This CDR3 comprises 16 residues. In germline, CDR1 is LNHDA, CDR2 SQIVND (reference sequence). The V end lost 3 bases, the J end lost 1 base, and 13 bases lay between the germline ends. CDR3 protein: CASSIRQGGSNQPQHF. In nucleotides, the CDR3 is TGTGCCAGTAGTATCAGGCAGGGAGGGAGCAATCAGCCCCAGCATTTT.

The V gene is TRBV27, the J gene TRBJ2-7, with 7 bases lining up with TRBD2. The germline CDR1 and CDR2 sequences are MNHEY and SMNVEV (reference sequence). V dropped 6 bases and J dropped 3; count of bases not matched to a gene: 8. The CDR3 totals 14 residues. The chain's CDR3 is CASRISGGGYEQYF. CDR3 sequence (DNA): TGTGCCAGCAGGATTAGTGGGGGGGGCTACGAGCAGTACTTC.

Concerning this clone: The sample holds other DNA sequences that translate to the same CDR3. V usage is TRBV11-1 and J usage is TRBJ2-1; TRBD2 agrees at 10 bases. CDR3 size: 15 residues. The germline V gene encodes CDR1 SGHAT and CDR2 FQDESV (reference sequence). Germline trimming cut 4 bases from V and 0 bases from J; bases unmatched to any gene: 0. CDR3 residues: CASSSSGSSYNEQFF. DNA for the CDR3: TGTGCCAGCAGCTCTAGCGGGAGCTCCTACAATGAGCAGTTCTTC.

This chain connects TRBV19 to TRBJ1-1; D possibly corresponds to TRBD1 (5 bases). The CDR3 runs 12 residues. CDR1 and CDR2 (germline): LNHDA, SQIVND (reference sequence). V dropped 5 bases and J dropped 5 bases, with 9 bases sitting between them. The CDR3 nucleotides are TGTGCCAGTAGTCCCCAGGGAACTGAAGCTTTCTTT. Residues: CASSPQGTEAFF.

The V and J genes are TRBV7-8 and TRBJ1-1, with a tentative D call TRBD1 (5 bases). Germline loops: CDR1 SGHVS, CDR2 FQNEAQ. The CDR3 runs 15 residues. Trimming left V 1 base short and J 0 bases short, with 9 bases between. CDR3: CASSLGRAMNTEAFF. CDR3 DNA sequence: TGTGCCAGCAGCTTAGGCAGGGCTATGAACACTGAAGCTTTCTTT.

This rearrangement joins TRBV7-2 to TRBJ2-2; a possible D gene is TRBD2 (5 bases). The CDR3 totals 15 residues. V shed 6 bases and J shed 6 bases, with 17 bases lying between them. CDR1 is SGHTA and CDR2 is FQGNSA in the germline V gene. CDR3 bases: TGTGCCAGCAGTCCGCTGGGAACTAGGGCCGGGGAGCTGTTTTTT. Translating it yields CASSPLGTRAGELFF.

In its sample, this clone was seen once. The V and J genes are TRBV3-1 (or the pseudogene TRBV3-2) and TRBJ1-2; maybe TRBD1 (5 bases). With 1 base removed from V and 2 bases from J, the gap between germline ends came to 11 bases. The CDR3 covers 15 residues. Per germline, CDR1 LGHDT and CDR2 YNNKEL (reference sequence). The CDR3 coding sequence is TGTGCCAGCAGCCAAGCAGGGAACCGCAACTATGGCTACACCTTC. This gives the protein CASSQAGNRNYGYTF.

This chain links TRBV27 with TRBJ2-2; 8 nucleotides agree with TRBD2. The junction had 14 bases not matched to a gene; V was cut back by 2 bases and J by 6 bases. Germline V gene data show CDR1 as MNHEY and CDR2 as SMNVEV (reference sequence). The CDR3 length is 18 residues. In nucleotides, the CDR3 is TGTGCCAGCAGTTTACGTGGTAGCGGGGAGGCCGGGGCCGGGGAGCTGTTTTTT. Encoded protein: CASSLRGSGEAGAGELFF.

The chain carries TRBV5-4 and TRBJ2-1, with 9 nucleotides matching TRBD2. The CDR3 covers 16 residues. V dropped 2 bases and J dropped 7; count of bases not matched to a gene: 10. Germline loops: CDR1 SGHNT, CDR2 YYREEE (reference sequence). Here the CDR3 DNA reads TGTGCCAGCAGCTTAATGGTTAGCGGGAGATCAAATGAGCAGTTCTTC. Its protein product is CASSLMVSGRSNEQFF.

V usage is TRBV7-9 and J usage is TRBJ1-5; no firm D call. Germline values: CDR1 SEHNR, CDR2 FQNEAQ (reference sequence). The CDR3 extends over 13 amino acids. V shed 3 bases and J shed 4 bases, with 7 bases lying between them. The CDR3 DNA reads as TGTGCCAGCAGCTTCGGTCCGAATCAGCCCCAGCATTTT. Residues: CASSFGPNQPQHF.

The chain is built from TRBV5-1 and TRBJ2-3, with TRBD2 as a possible D gene (6 bases). V lost 1 base and J lost 0, with 9 bases in between. The CDR3 contains 15 residues. Germline values: CDR1 SGHRS, CDR2 YFSETQ. CDR3 sequence: CASSLRRGSTDTQYF. Written as DNA, the CDR3 is TGCGCCAGCAGCTTGAGGAGGGGTAGCACAGATACGCAGTATTTT. The complete variable domain, with remaining parts taken from reference TRBV5-1 and TRBJ2-3, reads KAGVTQTPRYLIKTRGQQVTLSCSPISGHRSVSWYQQTPGQGLQFLFEYFSETQRNKGNFPGRFSGRQFSNSRSEMNVSTLELGDSALYLCASSLRRGSTDTQYFGPGTRLTVL.

The chain has TRBV28 and TRBJ1-2; D is unclear. Looked up from germline, CDR1 is MDHEN and CDR2 is SYDVKM. CDR3 length equals 17 residues. Trimming stripped 2 bases from V and 0 bases from J, with 16 bases between. CDR3 bases: TGTGCCAGCAGTTTACGGCAGCTCGCATTAGCTAACTATGGCTACACCTTC. It specifies CASSLRQLALANYGYTF.

The rearrangement joins TRBV28 to TRBJ1-2, with 11 bases that match TRBD1. The length of the CDR3 is 15 residues. The germline V gene encodes CDR1 MDHEN and CDR2 SYDVKM. Trimming at V came to 6 bases and at J to 8 bases, leaving 11 bases not matched to a gene. CDR3 protein: CASSHRGQGVYGYTF. CDR3 DNA: TGTGCCAGCAGCCATAGGGGACAGGGGGTTTACGGCTACACCTTC.

The V call is TRBV19, the J call TRBJ2-1; D ambiguous. Trimming took off 5 bases at V and 10 bases at J, with 12 bases between the two ends. Germline V gene sequence: CDR1 LNHDA, CDR2 SQIVND (reference sequence). The CDR3 length is 12 residues. The CDR3 sequence: CASSARVPEQFF. The CDR3 DNA reads as TGTGCCAGTAGTGCACGGGTCCCCGAGCAGTTCTTC.

The rearrangement uses TRBV19 and TRBJ2-5; 12 bases agree with TRBD1. With 5 bases clipped from V and 5 bases from J, the junction kept 6 bases outside the gene matches. Germline assignment: CDR1 LNHDA and CDR2 SQIVND (reference sequence). CDR3 length: 15 amino acids. This CDR3 reads CASSQGQGAWETQYF. CDR3 bases: TGTGCCAGTAGTCAGGGACAGGGGGCGTGGGAGACCCAGTACTTC.